This TCR beta chain stems from a study of blood T cells in healthy people across ages. General study findings and limits: Aged donors had fewer naive CD4+ cells and lower diversity than long-lived donors. Using unsorted PBMCs precluded a conclusive naive versus antigen-experienced comparison.

A second PCR, run for roughly 7 to 12 cycles, used a sample-barcoded 5' primer plus a J-beta primer mix. A template-switch adaptor that had 12 random nucleotides put a tag on each cDNA molecule. Via MiXCR, TCRdb re-called the 5' RACE reads, giving one row per CDR3 protein. This sample has around 1.5 million distinct CDR3 sequences; 42% occur once, and the top ten carry under 8%. Many counts were recorded for this clonotype. The antigen is not known. Each sample used at least 6 million PBMCs. The CDR3 consists of 15 residues. Between the trimmed V and J ends, which lost 2 bases and 2 bases, there was a span of 9 bases. In germline, CDR1 is SNHLY, CDR2 FYNNEI.

This sequence joins TRBV2 and TRBJ2-2; tentative D call: TRBD2 (6 bases). The receptor comes from a woman aged 18-35 years in good health. The sequencing sample was made of blood. CDR3 sequence (DNA): TGTGCCAGCAGTGAAATTGGGACTAACACCGGGGAGCTGTTTTTT. It is translated as CASSEIGTNTGELFF.